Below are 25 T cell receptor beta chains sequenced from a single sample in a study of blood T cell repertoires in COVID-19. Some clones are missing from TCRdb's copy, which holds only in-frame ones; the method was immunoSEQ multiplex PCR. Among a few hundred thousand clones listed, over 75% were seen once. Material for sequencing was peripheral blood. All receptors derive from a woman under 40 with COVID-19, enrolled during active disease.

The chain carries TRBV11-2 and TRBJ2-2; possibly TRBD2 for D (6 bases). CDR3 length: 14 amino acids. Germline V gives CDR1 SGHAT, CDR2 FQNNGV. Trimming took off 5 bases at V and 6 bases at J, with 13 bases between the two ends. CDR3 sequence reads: CASSPEAGPGELFF. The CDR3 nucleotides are TGTGCCAGCAGCCCCGAGGCGGGGCCCGGGGAGCTGTTTTTT.

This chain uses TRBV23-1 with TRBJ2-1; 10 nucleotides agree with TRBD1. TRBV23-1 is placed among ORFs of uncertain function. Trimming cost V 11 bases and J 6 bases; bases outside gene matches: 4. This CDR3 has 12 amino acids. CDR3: CAVRDRGNEQFF. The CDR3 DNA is TGCGCCGTCAGGGACAGGGGCAATGAGCAGTTCTTC.

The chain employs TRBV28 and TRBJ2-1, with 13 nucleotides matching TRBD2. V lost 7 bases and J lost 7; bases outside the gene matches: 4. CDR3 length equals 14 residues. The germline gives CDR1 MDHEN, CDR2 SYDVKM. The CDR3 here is CASKGLAGRNEQFF. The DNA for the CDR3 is TGTGCCAGCAAGGGACTAGCGGGACGGAATGAGCAGTTCTTC.

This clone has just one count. CDR3 nucleotides: TGTGCCAGCAGACCCGCTTACAGGGATTCCTACGAGCAGTACTTC. Its translation: CASRPAYRDSYEQYF. The rearrangement uses TRBV27 and TRBJ2-7; a weak D match, TRBD1 (6 bases). This CDR3 comprises 15 residues. Per the germline V gene, CDR1 is MNHEY and CDR2 is SMNVEV (reference sequence). V was pared by 6 bases and J by 1 base, with 16 bases between.

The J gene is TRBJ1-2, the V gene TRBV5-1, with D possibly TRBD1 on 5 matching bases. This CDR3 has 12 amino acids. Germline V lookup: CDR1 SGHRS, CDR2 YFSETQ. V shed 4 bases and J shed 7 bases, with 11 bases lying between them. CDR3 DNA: TGCGCCAGCAGCAGACCAGGGTCTGGCTACACCTTC. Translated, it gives CASSRPGSGYTF.

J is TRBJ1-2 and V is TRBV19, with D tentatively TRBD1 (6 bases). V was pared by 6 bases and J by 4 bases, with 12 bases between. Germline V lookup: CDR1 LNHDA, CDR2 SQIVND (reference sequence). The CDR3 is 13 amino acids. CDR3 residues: CASRPGHLYGYTF. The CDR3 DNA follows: TGTGCCAGTAGACCGGGACACCTCTATGGCTACACCTTC.

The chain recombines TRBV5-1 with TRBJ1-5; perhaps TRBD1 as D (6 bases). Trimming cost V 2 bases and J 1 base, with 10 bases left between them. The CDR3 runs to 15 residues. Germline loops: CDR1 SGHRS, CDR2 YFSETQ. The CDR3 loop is CASSLGGASNQPQHF. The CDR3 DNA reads TGCGCCAGCAGCTTAGGGGGGGCCAGCAATCAGCCCCAGCATTTT.

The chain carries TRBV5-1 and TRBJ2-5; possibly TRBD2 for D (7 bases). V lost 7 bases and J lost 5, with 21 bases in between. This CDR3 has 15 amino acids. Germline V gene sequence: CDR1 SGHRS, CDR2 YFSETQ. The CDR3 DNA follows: TGCGCCAGCCTCCTGGAGGGGGGGCAGTGGGAGACCCAGTACTTC. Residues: CASLLEGGQWETQYF.

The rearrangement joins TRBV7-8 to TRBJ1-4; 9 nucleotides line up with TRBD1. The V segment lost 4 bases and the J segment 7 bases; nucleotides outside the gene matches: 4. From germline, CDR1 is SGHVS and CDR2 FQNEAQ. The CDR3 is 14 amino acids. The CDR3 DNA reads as TGTGCCAGCAGCTGGACAGGGGACGTTGAAAAACTGTTTTTT. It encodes CASSWTGDVEKLFF.

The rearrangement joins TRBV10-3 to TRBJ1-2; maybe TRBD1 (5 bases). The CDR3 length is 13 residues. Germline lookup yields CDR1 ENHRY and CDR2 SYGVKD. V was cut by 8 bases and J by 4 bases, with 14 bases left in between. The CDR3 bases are TGTGCCATCCGGCAGGGCGACGTCTATGGCTACACCTTC. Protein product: CAIRQGDVYGYTF.

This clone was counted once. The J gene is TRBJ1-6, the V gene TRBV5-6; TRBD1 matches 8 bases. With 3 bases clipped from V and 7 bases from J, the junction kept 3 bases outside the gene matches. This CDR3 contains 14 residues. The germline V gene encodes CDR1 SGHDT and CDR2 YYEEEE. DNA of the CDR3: TGTGCCAGCAGCTCGGACAGGGCCAATTCACCCCTCCACTTT. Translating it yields CASSSDRANSPLHF.

The CDR3 DNA follows: TGCGCCAGCAGCTTGGTCACAGGTTCCTATGAAGCTTTCTTT. This encodes CASSLVTGSYEAFF. V usage is TRBV5-1 and J usage is TRBJ1-1, with D maybe TRBD1 (5 bases). The length of the CDR3 is 14 residues. Per the germline V gene, CDR1 is SGHRS and CDR2 is YFSETQ. Trimming took 0 bases from V and 7 from J, leaving 13 bases between them.

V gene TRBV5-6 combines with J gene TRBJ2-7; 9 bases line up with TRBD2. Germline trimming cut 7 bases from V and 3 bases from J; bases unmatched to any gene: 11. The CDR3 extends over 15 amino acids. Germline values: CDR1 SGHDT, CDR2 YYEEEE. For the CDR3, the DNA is TGTGCCAGCTGCCTACTCCAGACTAGCGGCTACGAGCAGTACTTC. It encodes CASCLLQTSGYEQYF.

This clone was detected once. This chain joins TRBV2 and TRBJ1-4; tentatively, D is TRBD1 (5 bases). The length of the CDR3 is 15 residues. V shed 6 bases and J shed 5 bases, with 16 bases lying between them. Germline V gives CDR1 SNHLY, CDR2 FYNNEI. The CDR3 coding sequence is TGTGCCAGCAGCCCCTATCCGGGGGGAAATGAAAAACTGTTTTTT. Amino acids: CASSPYPGGNEKLFF. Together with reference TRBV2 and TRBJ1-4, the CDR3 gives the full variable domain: EPEVTQTPSHQVTQMGQEVILRCVPISNHLYFYWYRQILGQKVEFLVSFYNNEISEKSEIFDDQFSVERPDGSNFTLKIRSTKLEDSAMYFCASSPYPGGNEKLFFGSGTQLSVL.

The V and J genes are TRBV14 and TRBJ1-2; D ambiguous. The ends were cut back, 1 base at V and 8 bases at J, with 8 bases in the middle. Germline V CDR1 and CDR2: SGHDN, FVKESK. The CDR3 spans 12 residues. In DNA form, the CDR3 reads TGTGCCAGCAGCCAAGCTAGTGTGGGCTACACCTTC. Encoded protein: CASSQASVGYTF.

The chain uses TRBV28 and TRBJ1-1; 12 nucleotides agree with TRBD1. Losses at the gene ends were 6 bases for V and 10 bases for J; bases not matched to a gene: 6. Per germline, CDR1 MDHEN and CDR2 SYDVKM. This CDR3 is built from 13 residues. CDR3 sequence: CASRGQGAPSAFF. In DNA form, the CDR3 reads TGTGCCAGCAGGGGACAGGGGGCGCCATCAGCTTTCTTT.

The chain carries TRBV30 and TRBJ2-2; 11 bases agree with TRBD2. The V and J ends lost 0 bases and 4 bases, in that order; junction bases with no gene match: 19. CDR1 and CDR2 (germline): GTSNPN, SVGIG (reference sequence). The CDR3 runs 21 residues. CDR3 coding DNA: TGTGCCTGGAGTGTACATGGTGCGGTGACTAGCGGGATGGGGGGCACCGGGGAGCTGTTTTTT. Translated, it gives CAWSVHGAVTSGMGGTGELFF. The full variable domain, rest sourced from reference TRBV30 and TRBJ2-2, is SQTIHQWPATLVQPVGSPLSLECTVEGTSNPNLYWYRQAAGRGLQLLFYSVGIGQISSEVPQNLSASRPQDRQFILSSKKLLLSDSGFYLCAWSVHGAVTSGMGGTGELFFGEGSRLTVL.

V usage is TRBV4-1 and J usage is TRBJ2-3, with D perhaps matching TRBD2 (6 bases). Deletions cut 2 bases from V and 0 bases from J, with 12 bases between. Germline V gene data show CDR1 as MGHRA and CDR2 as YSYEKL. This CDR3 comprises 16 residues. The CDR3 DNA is TGCGCCAGCAGCCAAACACCGGGACTGAGCACAGATACGCAGTATTTT. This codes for CASSQTPGLSTDTQYF.

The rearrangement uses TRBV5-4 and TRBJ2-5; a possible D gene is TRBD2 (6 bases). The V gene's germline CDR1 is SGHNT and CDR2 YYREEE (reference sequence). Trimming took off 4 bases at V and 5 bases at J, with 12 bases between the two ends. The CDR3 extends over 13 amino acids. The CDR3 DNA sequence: TGTGCCAGCAGCCGGGGGTTTACGGAGACCCAGTACTTC. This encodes CASSRGFTETQYF.

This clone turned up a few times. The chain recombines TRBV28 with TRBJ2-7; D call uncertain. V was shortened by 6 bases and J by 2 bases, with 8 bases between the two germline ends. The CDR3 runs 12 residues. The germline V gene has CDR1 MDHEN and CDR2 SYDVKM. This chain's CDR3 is CASRSLTYEQYF. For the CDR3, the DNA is TGTGCCAGCAGGAGTTTAACCTACGAGCAGTACTTC.

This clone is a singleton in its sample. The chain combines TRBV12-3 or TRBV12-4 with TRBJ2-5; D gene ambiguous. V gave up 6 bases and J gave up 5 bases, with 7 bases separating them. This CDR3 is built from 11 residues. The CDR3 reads CASSPSETQYF. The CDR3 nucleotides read TGTGCCAGCAGCCCTTCTGAGACCCAGTACTTC.

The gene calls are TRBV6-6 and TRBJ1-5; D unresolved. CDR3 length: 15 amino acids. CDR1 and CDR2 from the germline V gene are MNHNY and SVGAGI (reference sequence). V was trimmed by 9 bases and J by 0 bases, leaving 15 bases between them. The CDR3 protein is CASSFVPHSNQPQHF. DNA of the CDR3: TGTGCCAGTTCGTTCGTCCCACATAGCAATCAGCCCCAGCATTTT.

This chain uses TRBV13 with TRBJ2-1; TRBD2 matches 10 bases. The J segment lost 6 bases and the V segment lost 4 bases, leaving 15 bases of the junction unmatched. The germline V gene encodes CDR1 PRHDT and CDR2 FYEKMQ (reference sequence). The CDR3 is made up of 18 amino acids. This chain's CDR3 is CASSSETPGLANPNEQFF. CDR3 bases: TGTGCCAGCAGCTCTGAAACCCCGGGACTAGCGAACCCCAATGAGCAGTTCTTC.

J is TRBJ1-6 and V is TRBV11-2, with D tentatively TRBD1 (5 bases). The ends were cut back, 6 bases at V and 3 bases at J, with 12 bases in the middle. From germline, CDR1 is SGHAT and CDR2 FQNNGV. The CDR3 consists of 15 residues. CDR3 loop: CASRSAGLYNSPLHF. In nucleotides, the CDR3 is TGTGCCAGCAGATCCGCGGGACTCTATAATTCACCCCTCCACTTT.

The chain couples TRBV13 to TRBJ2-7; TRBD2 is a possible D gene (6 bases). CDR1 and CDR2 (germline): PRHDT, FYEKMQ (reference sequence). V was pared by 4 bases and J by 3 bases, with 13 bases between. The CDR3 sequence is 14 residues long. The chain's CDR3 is CASSSANGGYEQYF. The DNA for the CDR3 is TGTGCCAGCAGCTCTGCAAACGGGGGCTACGAGCAGTACTTC.